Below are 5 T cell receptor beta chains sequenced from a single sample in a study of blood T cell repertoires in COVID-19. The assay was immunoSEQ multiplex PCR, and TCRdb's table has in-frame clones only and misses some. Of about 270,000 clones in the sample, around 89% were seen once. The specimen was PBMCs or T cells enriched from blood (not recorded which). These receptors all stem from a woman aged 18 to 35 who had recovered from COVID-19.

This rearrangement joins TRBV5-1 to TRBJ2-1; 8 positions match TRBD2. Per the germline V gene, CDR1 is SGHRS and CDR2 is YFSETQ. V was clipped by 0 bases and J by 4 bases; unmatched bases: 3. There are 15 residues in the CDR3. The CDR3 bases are TGCGCCAGCAGCTTGGGAAGCGGGGGTTACAATGAGCAGTTCTTC. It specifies CASSLGSGGYNEQFF.

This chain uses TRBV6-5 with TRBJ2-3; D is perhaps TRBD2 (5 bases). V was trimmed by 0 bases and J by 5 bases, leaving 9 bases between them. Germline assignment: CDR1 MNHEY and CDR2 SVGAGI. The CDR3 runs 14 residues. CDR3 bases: TGTGCCAGCAGTTACTCGGGAGCAATAGATACGCAGTATTTT. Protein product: CASSYSGAIDTQYF.

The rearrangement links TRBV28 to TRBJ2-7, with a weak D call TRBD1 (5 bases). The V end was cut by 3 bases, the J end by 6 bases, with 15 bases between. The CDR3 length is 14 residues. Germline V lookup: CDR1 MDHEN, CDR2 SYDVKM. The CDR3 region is CASSFQGAGFEQYF. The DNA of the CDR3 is TGTGCCAGCAGTTTTCAGGGCGCCGGGTTCGAGCAGTACTTC.

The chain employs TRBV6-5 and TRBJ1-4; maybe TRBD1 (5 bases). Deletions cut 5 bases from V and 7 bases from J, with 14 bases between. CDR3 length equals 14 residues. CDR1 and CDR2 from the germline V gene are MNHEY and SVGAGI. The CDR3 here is CASSTGGLSEKLFF. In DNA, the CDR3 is TGTGCCAGCAGTACGGGGGGTTTAAGTGAAAAACTGTTTTTT.

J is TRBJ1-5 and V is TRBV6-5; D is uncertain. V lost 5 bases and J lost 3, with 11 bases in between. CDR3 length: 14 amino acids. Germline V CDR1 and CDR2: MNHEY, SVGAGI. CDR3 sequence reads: CASSPGSLNQPQHF. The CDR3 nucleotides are TGTGCCAGCAGTCCCGGGAGTCTCAATCAGCCCCAGCATTTT.